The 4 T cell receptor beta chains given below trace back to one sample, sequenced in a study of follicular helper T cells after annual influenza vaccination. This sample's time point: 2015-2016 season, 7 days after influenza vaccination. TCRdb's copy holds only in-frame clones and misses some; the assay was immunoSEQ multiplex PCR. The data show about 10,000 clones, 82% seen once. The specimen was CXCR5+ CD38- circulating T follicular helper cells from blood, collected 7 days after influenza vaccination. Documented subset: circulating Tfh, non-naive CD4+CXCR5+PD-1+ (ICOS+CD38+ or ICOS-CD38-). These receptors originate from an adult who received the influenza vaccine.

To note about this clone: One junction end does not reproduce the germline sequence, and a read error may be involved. The CDR3 nucleotides are TGTGCCAGCTCACCACCGAGCTCCTCCGACAATGAGCAGTTCTTC. As protein: CASSPPSSSDNEQFF. The V and J genes are TRBV18 and TRBJ2-1, with no clear D. The CDR3 spans 15 residues. Germline lookup yields CDR1 KGHSH and CDR2 LQKENI.

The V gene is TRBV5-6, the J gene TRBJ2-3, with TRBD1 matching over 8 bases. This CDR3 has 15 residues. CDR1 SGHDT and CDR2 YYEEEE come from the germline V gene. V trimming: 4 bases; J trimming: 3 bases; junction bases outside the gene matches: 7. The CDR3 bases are TGTGCCAGCAGCAGCCCCCGACAGGGGACAGATACGCAGTATTTT. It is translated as CASSSPRQGTDTQYF.

CDR3 in amino acids: CASSTTSGGGEQYF. The CDR3 coding sequence is TGTGCCAGCAGCACTACTAGCGGGGGAGGCGAGCAGTACTTC. The chain couples TRBV6-1 to TRBJ2-7; 11 bases map to TRBD2. CDR1 MNHNS and CDR2 SASEGT come from the germline V gene. The V segment lost 6 bases and the J segment 6 bases; nucleotides outside the gene matches: 7. This CDR3 is 14 amino acids long.

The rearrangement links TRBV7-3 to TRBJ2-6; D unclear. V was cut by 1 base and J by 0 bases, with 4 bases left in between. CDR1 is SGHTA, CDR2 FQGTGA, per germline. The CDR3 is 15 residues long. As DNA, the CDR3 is TGTGCCAGCAGCTTAATGGGCTCTGGGGCCAACGTCCTGACTTTC. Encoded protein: CASSLMGSGANVLTF.